This section outlines one T cell receptor beta chain sequence together with its context. The PCR used 60 Vbeta and 13 Jbeta primers. Generated by immunoSEQ multiplex PCR, the TCRdb table keeps only in-frame clones and is missing some. The table shows tens of thousands of clones, with 70% occurring only once. The data derive from a study of cytomegalovirus exposure and HLA in healthy donors. Trimming cost V 7 bases and J 2 bases, with 9 bases left between them. The germline V gene encodes CDR1 MGHDK and CDR2 SYGVNS. This CDR3 comprises 13 residues. The chain uses TRBV25-1 and TRBJ2-1, with a tentative D call TRBD2 (5 bases). This TCR came from a woman between 50 and 59 years old in good health and CMV-seropositive. The specimen was PBMCs. As DNA, the CDR3 is TGTGCCAGCAATGGGAGAACCTACAATGAGCAGTTCTTC. Encoded protein: CASNGRTYNEQFF.